This T cell receptor beta chain was captured by sequencing in a study of tumor and adjacent non-tumor tissue in lung cancer. Overall study: Aged about 30 to 76 years, patients included under 13 men and several women with stage I to III disease.

Concerning this clonotype itself: A much larger clone differs by one base, so this may be a read error.

No cell sorting was done before RNA was extracted from the tissue. This non-tumor lung sample came from over 3 cm beyond the tumor edge. Chemotherapy-naive patients with new lung cancer underwent thoracic surgery in China, August–November 2014. A modified ARM-PCR protocol with three rounds of nested PCR amplified TCRbeta. In TCRdb, the multiplex PCR reads were re-called with MiXCR into one record per CDR3 protein. The table records about 44,000 distinct CDR3 sequences, around 67% of them present only once. Looked up from germline, CDR1 is SGHDT and CDR2 is YYEEEE. The CDR3 runs to 12 residues. The genes are TRBV5-6 and TRBJ2-5, with D tentatively TRBD2 (6 bases). The specimen sequenced was distant non-tumor lung tissue. The receptor's source is a woman in her thirties or forties with non-small cell lung cancer. The DNA of the CDR3 is TGTGCCAGCACTAGCGACCAAGGGACCCAGTACTTC. Residues: CASTSDQGTQYF.